This TCR beta chain is drawn from a study of blood T cell repertoires in COVID-19. The V gene's germline CDR1 is MNHEY and CDR2 SMNVEV (reference sequence). The ends were cut back, 2 bases at V and 9 bases at J, with 8 bases in the middle. This CDR3 is 12 amino acids long. This clone has a count of ten or more. Produced via immunoSEQ multiplex PCR; TCRdb's table is partial and in-frame only. The table records 200,000 to 300,000 clones, 65% to 90% of them present only once. J is TRBJ2-1 and V is TRBV27, with D possibly being TRBD2 (5 bases). This sequence was found in a man aged 30 to 45 with active or convalescent COVID-19. Sequenced input: peripheral blood. CDR3 loop: CASSLGGPEQFF. The DNA of the CDR3 is TGTGCCAGCAGTTTAGGCGGGCCTGAGCAGTTCTTC.